This TCR beta chain originates from a study of post-analysis software for immune sequencing data. Findings and caveats of the study: TRBV segments more frequent in patients than in controls numbered five and included TRBV5-6, TRBV5-1 and TRBV20-1.

CDR1 DFQATT and CDR2 SNEGSKA come from the germline V gene (reference sequence). The length of the CDR3 is 13 residues. Researchers reported that TCR beta cDNA libraries carried unique molecular identifiers. The source material, 1 to 10 million T cells, gave rise to about 520,000 cDNA molecules. Via MiXCR, TCRdb re-called the PCR reads, giving one row per CDR3 protein. Of a few hundred thousand distinct CDR3 sequences in the sample, nearly 45% were seen once. Turning to this clonotype: Its antigen is as yet unknown.

The sample was blood. This sequence originates from a girl between 5 and 17 years old with multiple sclerosis. The genes are TRBV20-1 and TRBJ2-4; D not certain. The J call is doubtful: the DNA matches TRBJ2-7 better. The CDR3: CSARDVGNYEQYF. CDR3 nucleotides: TGCAGTGCTAGAGATGTAGGGAACTACGAGCAGTACTTC.